This TCR beta chain appears in the sequencing data of a study of blood T cell repertoires in COVID-19. Study as a whole: The study drew acute and convalescent COVID-19 samples from the United States, Italy and Spain. Nucleic acid was either cDNA or gDNA, and it came from T cells, B-cell-depleted T cells, or PBMCs.

Germline V gene data show CDR1 as MNHEY and CDR2 as SVGEGT. V gave up 5 bases and J gave up 1 base; unmatched junction bases: 6. The CDR3 has 15 amino acids. The repertoire was sequenced with immunoSEQ multiplex PCR; TCRdb's copy has only in-frame clones and lacks some. The sample lists approximately 100,000 clones; approximately 84% were seen once. The sequenced sample consisted of peripheral blood. The receptor was derived from a man in his 70s with acute or convalescent COVID-19. This chain links TRBV6-2 or TRBV6-3 with TRBJ2-3, with 7 bases that match TRBD1. The CDR3 coding sequence is TGTGCCAGCAGTGATGACAGGGTCGGCACAGATACGCAGTATTTT. This gives the protein CASSDDRVGTDTQYF.